This T cell receptor beta chain is drawn from a study of T cell clones after liver transplantation. Overall study: A pre-transplant mixed lymphocyte reaction with TCRbeta sequencing defined graft-donor-reactive clones followed in post-transplant blood. HCV positivity affected three of eight recipients; the rest lacked autoimmune or viral indications. Third-party-reactive TCRbeta sequences from pre-transplant mixed lymphocyte reactions served as antigen-independent comparators.

Study-level findings and limits: Donor-reactive sequences fell more than third party-reactive ones, suggesting partial deletion.

A remark on this clone: As yet, its antigen is unknown.

Produced via immunoSEQ multiplex PCR; TCRdb's table is partial and in-frame only. This sample has roughly 100,000 clones, with 84% found just once. The CDR3 is 15 amino acids. Germline V CDR1 and CDR2: SNHLY, FYNNEI. With 3 bases removed from V and 5 bases from J, the gap between germline ends came to 16 bases. The sample here was CD4+ T cells from blood, taken around 50 months after liver transplant. The chain couples TRBV2 to TRBJ2-5; TRBD1 or TRBD2 may be the D gene (6 bases each). This TCR was recovered from a human patient who received a liver transplant. The T cells may partly be graft donor cells. CDR3 sequence reads: CASSETGAPLETQYF. The CDR3, as DNA: TGTGCCAGCAGTGAGACGGGGGCCCCTTTGGAGACCCAGTACTTC.